A single sample gave rise to the 24 T cell receptor beta chains below, sequenced in a study of graft-versus-host responses after intestinal transplantation. Data came from immunoSEQ multiplex PCR; TCRdb stores just in-frame clones and leaves some out. The table lists tens of thousands of clones, roughly 89% of them singletons. Sample: PBMCs, taken roughly 300 days after intestinal transplant. The receptors derive from a human patient who received an intestinal transplant, so some T cells may come from the graft donor.

The chain combines TRBV5-6 with TRBJ2-3, with TRBD2 matching 12 bases. Per the germline V gene, CDR1 is SGHDT and CDR2 is YYEEEE. J gave up 0 bases and V 4 bases, and 0 bases lay outside the gene matches. This CDR3 is 15 amino acids long. For the CDR3, the DNA is TGTGCCAGCAGCCTAGCGGGGGGGAGCACAGATACGCAGTATTTT. This codes for CASSLAGGSTDTQYF.

V and J are TRBV15 and TRBJ1-2, with D perhaps TRBD1 (5 bases). CDR3 size: 14 residues. The germline V gene encodes CDR1 LNHNV and CDR2 YYDKDF (reference sequence). Trimming removed 3 bases at V and 5 bases at J, with 13 bases between. CDR3 sequence: CATSRAGGSYGYTF. The CDR3 coding sequence is TGTGCCACCAGCAGGGCCGGGGGGTCGTATGGCTACACCTTC. Looking up the rest from reference TRBV15 and TRBJ1-2 gives the full variable domain: DAMVIQNPRYQVTQFGKPVTLSCSQTLNHNVMYWYQQKSSQAPKLLFHYYDKDFNNEADTPDNFQSRRPNTSFCFLDIRSPGLGDTAMYLCATSRAGGSYGYTFGSGTRLTVV.

The chain carries TRBV7-2 and TRBJ1-2; unclear D gene. V was clipped by 1 base and J by 8 bases, with 11 bases between them. In germline, CDR1 is SGHTA, CDR2 FQGNSA. The CDR3 is made up of 13 amino acids. The CDR3 region is CASSLVRRRGYTF. CDR3 DNA sequence: TGTGCCAGCAGCTTAGTTAGACGGAGGGGCTACACCTTC.

This clone was seen more than once but under ten times. The chain employs TRBV6-5 and TRBJ2-7; D is tentatively TRBD1 or TRBD2 (5 bases each). Looked up from germline, CDR1 is MNHEY and CDR2 is SVGAGI. The CDR3 length is 14 residues. V was pared by 6 bases and J by 0 bases, with 12 bases between. The CDR3 coding sequence is TGTGCCAGCAGAGTGGGACCGAGCTCCTACGAGCAGTACTTC. Translation gives CASRVGPSSYEQYF.

The J gene is TRBJ2-5, the V gene TRBV6-1; 9 bases map to TRBD1. The J call may be in error: the DNA end matches TRBJ2-7 better. Germline loops: CDR1 MNHNS, CDR2 SASEGT. This CDR3 has 14 amino acids. The CDR3 region is CASRGTGQSYEQYF. CDR3 sequence (DNA): TGTGCCAGCAGGGGGACAGGGCAGTCCTACGAGCAGTACTTC.

The chain uses TRBV4-2 and TRBJ2-3, with a possible D match to TRBD2 (6 bases). This CDR3 comprises 20 residues. The V gene's germline CDR1 is LGHNA and CDR2 YNFKEQ. Trimming removed 0 bases from V and 0 bases from J, with 22 bases in between. The CDR3 DNA sequence: TGTGCCAGCAGCCAAGATCCCCCCGGCGGGGTCGCCGTTAGCACAGATACGCAGTATTTT. Translation gives CASSQDPPGGVAVSTDTQYF.

The chain combines TRBV6-1 with TRBJ1-6; D is unclear. The CDR3 loop spans 13 amino acids. Germline assignment: CDR1 MNHNS and CDR2 SASEGT. V was cut by 4 bases and J by 9 bases, with 10 bases left in between. The CDR3 DNA is TGTGCCAGCAGTGGAAGGAACGGTTCACCCCTCCACTTT. Its protein is CASSGRNGSPLHF.

This sequence joins TRBV7-5 and TRBJ1-2. TRBV7-5 is a documented pseudogene. This CDR3 contains 16 residues. For the CDR3, the DNA is TGTGTCAGAAGCTTACCCGCGGGGGGCTCGAGTCATGGCTACACCTTC. Amino acids: CVRSLPAGGSSHGYTF.

The V and J genes are TRBV5-1 and TRBJ2-7; TRBD1 matches 10 bases. V lost 0 bases and J lost 1; bases outside the gene matches: 1. In germline, CDR1 is SGHRS, CDR2 YFSETQ. The CDR3 totals 15 residues. Written as DNA, the CDR3 is TGCGCCAGCAGCTTGGGGACAGGGGGGTCCTACGAGCAGTACTTC. Translation gives CASSLGTGGSYEQYF.

CDR3 nucleotide sequence: TGTGCCAGCAGTGAACCCTCGCACACCGGGGAGCTGTTTTTT. Protein sequence: CASSEPSHTGELFF. This rearrangement joins TRBV2 to TRBJ2-2, with no clear D. CDR1 is SNHLY and CDR2 is FYNNEI in the germline V gene. The CDR3 runs 14 residues. Trimming stripped 2 bases from V and 3 bases from J, with 7 bases between.

The chain is built from TRBV27 and TRBJ2-2; no clear D. The CDR3 is 14 amino acids. Trimming cost V 6 bases and J 8 bases, with 16 bases left between them. Germline V lookup: CDR1 MNHEY, CDR2 SMNVEV (reference sequence). The CDR3 sequence: CASSTPRARGELFF. The CDR3 region has the DNA TGTGCCAGCAGCACCCCCCGGGCCCGAGGGGAGCTGTTTTTT.

This clone was counted a single time. This chain uses TRBV28 with TRBJ1-4; the match to TRBD1 covers 10 bases. CDR3 length: 15 residues. V was pared by 5 bases and J by 10 bases, with 10 bases of the junction left unmatched. The germline gives CDR1 MDHEN, CDR2 SYDVKM. CDR3: CASSPSRDRGGKLFF. The DNA for the CDR3 is TGTGCCAGCAGTCCGAGCCGGGACAGGGGTGGAAAACTGTTTTTT. Drawing the rest from reference TRBV28 and TRBJ1-4, the complete variable domain is DVKVTQSSRYLVKRTGEKVFLECVQDMDHENMFWYRQDPGLGLRLIYFSYDVKMKEKGDIPEGYSVSREKKERFSLILESASTNQTSMYLCASSPSRDRGGKLFFGSGTQLSVL.

This chain uses TRBV19 with TRBJ2-5; 9 nucleotides align to TRBD1. Trimming removed 3 bases from V and 4 bases from J; junction bases left unmatched: 6. Germline V gene data show CDR1 as LNHDA and CDR2 as SQIVND (reference sequence). The CDR3 contains 15 residues. The CDR3 loop is CASSIAGTGLETQYF. The CDR3 DNA reads TGTGCCAGTAGTATCGCCGGGACAGGGTTAGAGACCCAGTACTTC.

This chain joins TRBV7-2 and TRBJ1-2; D uncertain. Germline lookup yields CDR1 SGHTA and CDR2 FQGNSA. The CDR3 has 14 residues. The germline V and J ends were trimmed by 3 bases and 8 bases, with 16 bases remaining between them. The CDR3 DNA sequence: TGTGCCAGCAGCTTTCTCACGGGAGCCTCCGGCTACACCTTC. Its protein product is CASSFLTGASGYTF.

Notes on this clone: The sample has other DNA sequences that encode this CDR3 too. This chain joins TRBV7-3 and TRBJ2-1; 7 bases fit TRBD2. The CDR3 runs 16 residues. The J segment lost 8 bases and the V segment lost 2 bases, leaving 12 bases of the junction unmatched. Germline CDR1 SGHTA, CDR2 FQGTGA. CDR3 bases: TGTGCCAGCAGCTTACATATCCGTCTAGCGGAAGATGAGCAGTTCTTC. Encoded protein: CASSLHIRLAEDEQFF.

As to this clone: Other nucleotide sequences from this sample produce the same CDR3. This chain joins TRBV6-1 and TRBJ2-7; possibly TRBD1 for D (6 bases). In germline, CDR1 is MNHNS, CDR2 SASEGT. CDR3 length equals 12 residues. In DNA, the CDR3 is TGTGCTACCGGACAGTATTCCTACGAGCAGTACTTC. Encoded protein: CATGQYSYEQYF.

The chain couples TRBV7-9 to TRBJ2-1; D call uncertain. Trimming took 4 bases from V and 0 from J, leaving 16 bases between them. This CDR3 comprises 17 residues. Germline CDR1 and CDR2: SEHNR and FQNEAQ (reference sequence). CDR3 residues: CASSSNSDTRSYNEQFF. CDR3 sequence (DNA): TGTGCCAGCAGCTCAAACTCAGATACCCGCTCCTACAATGAGCAGTTCTTC.

This clone was seen more than once but under ten times. CDR3 sequence: CASRDRGREKLFF. For the CDR3, the DNA is TGTGCCAGCCGTGACAGGGGGCGGGAAAAACTGTTTTTT. The rearrangement uses TRBV6-6 and TRBJ1-4, with 10 bases lining up with TRBD1. CDR3 length equals 13 residues. Per germline, CDR1 MNHNY and CDR2 SVGAGI (reference sequence). With 8 bases clipped from V and 8 bases from J, the junction kept 5 bases outside the gene matches.

This clone was detected a few times. At one end, the junction sequence differs from germline, possibly due to a read error. The chain joins TRBV18 to TRBJ1-1; a weak D match, TRBD1 (5 bases). Germline CDR1 is KGHSH and CDR2 is LQKENI. The CDR3 consists of 13 residues. DNA for the CDR3: TGTGCCAGCTCCTCAGCAGGGAACGCTGAAGCTTTCTTT. Translation: CASSSAGNAEAFF.

This chain joins TRBV28 and TRBJ1-5; perhaps TRBD1 as D (5 bases). V lost 0 bases to trimming and J lost 0 bases, with 18 bases between them. CDR1 and CDR2 from the germline V gene are MDHEN and SYDVKM. The CDR3 totals 19 residues. As DNA, the CDR3 is TGTGCCAGCAGTTTATGGGAGGGGCCCCGACGCCTTAGCAATCAGCCCCAGCATTTT. It specifies CASSLWEGPRRLSNQPQHF.

This clone was picked up one time. Relative to the germline gene, one junction end is altered; a read error may explain this. The rearrangement links TRBV28 to TRBJ2-7; no clear D gene. Germline CDR1 reads MDHEN; CDR2 reads SYDVKM. The CDR3 has 12 residues. CDR3 sequence reads: CASGLPYYEQYF. DNA for the CDR3: TGTGCCAGCGGTTTACCGTACTACGAGCAGTACTTC.

A single count supports this clone. The V gene is TRBV6-6, the J gene TRBJ2-7; 7 bases line up with TRBD2. This CDR3 has 14 amino acids. The V gene's germline CDR1 is MNHNY and CDR2 SVGAGI (reference sequence). The V and J ends lost 6 bases and 5 bases, in that order; junction bases with no gene match: 10. The CDR3 nucleotides read TGTGCCAGCAGCCCTAAGACTAGCTACCACGAGCAGTACTTC. This gives the protein CASSPKTSYHEQYF.

The V and J genes are TRBV6-5 and TRBJ2-7; 7 bases line up with TRBD1. V lost 0 bases, J lost 4 bases, and 6 bases stayed unmatched. CDR3 size: 15 residues. The germline V gene has CDR1 MNHEY and CDR2 SVGAGI. Here the CDR3 DNA reads TGTGCCAGCAGTTACTCGAGAGGGACAGAATACGAGCAGTACTTC. Translating gives CASSYSRGTEYEQYF.

In this sample, this clone turned up a few times. V is TRBV19 and J is TRBJ1-1, with TRBD1 as a possible D gene (5 bases). The CDR3 contains 14 residues. V lost 3 bases and J 0 bases, leaving 8 bases between the germline ends. CDR1 is LNHDA, CDR2 SQIVND, per germline (reference sequence). The CDR3 spells CASSMGLLNTEAFF. The CDR3 coding sequence is TGTGCCAGTAGTATGGGGCTACTGAACACTGAAGCTTTCTTT.